Listed here is a single T cell receptor beta chain. This sample is part of a study of blood T cells in healthy people across ages. For the study at large: About one barcoded beta molecule per two T cells was captured by template switching.

V trimming: 1 base; J trimming: 8 bases; junction bases outside the gene matches: 20. The CDR3 extends over 19 amino acids. Germline V CDR1 and CDR2: SQVTM, ANQGSEA. Together with a sample-barcoded 5' primer, a J-beta primer mix was included in a second PCR lasting roughly 7 to 11 cycles. TCRdb independently ran MiXCR on the 5' RACE reads; one entry per CDR3 protein. The sample contains about 400,000 distinct CDR3 sequences, roughly half of which appear only once. The material sequenced was blood. This TCR derives from a man aged 55 to 70 in good health. This sequence joins TRBV29-1 and TRBJ2-1, with TRBD2 matching over 10 bases. CDR3 bases: TGCAGCGTTGAAGCCCTGAGTGGGGAGCCTAGCGGGAGTTTCTATGAGCAGTTCTTC. Amino acid sequence: CSVEALSGEPSGSFYEQFF.